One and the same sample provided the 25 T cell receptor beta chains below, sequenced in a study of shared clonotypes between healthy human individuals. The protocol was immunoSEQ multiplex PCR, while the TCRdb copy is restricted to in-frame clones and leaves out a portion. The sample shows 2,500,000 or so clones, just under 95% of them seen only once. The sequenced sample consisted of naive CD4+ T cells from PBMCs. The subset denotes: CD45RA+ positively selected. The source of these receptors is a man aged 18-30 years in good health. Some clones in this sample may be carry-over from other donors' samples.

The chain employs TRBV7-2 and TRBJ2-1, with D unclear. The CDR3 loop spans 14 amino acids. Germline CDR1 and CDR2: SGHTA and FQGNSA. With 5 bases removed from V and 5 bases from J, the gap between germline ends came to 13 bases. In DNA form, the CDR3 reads TGTGCCAGCAGCCCGTGGTCTACCAACAATGAGCAGTTCTTC. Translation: CASSPWSTNNEQFF.

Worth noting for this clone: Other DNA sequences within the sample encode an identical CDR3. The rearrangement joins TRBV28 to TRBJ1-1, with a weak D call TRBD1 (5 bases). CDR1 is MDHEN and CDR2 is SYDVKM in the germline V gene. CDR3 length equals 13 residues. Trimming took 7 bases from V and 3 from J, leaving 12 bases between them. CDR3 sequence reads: CASTTPGYTEAFF. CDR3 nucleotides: TGTGCCAGCACCACTCCAGGGTACACTGAAGCTTTCTTT.

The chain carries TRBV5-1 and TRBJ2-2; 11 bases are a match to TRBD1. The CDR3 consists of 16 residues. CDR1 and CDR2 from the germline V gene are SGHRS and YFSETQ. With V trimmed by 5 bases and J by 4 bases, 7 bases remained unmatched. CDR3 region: CASSDRTGGRTGELFF. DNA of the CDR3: TGCGCCAGCAGTGATCGGACAGGGGGCCGCACCGGGGAGCTGTTTTTT.

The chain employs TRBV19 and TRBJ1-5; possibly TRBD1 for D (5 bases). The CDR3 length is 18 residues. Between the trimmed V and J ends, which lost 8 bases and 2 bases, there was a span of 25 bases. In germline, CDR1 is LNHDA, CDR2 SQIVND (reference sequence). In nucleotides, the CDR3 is TGTGCCAGTGCCAGCCGGGACCGTGGACTTGGTGGCAATCAGCCCCAGCATTTT. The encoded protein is CASASRDRGLGGNQPQHF.

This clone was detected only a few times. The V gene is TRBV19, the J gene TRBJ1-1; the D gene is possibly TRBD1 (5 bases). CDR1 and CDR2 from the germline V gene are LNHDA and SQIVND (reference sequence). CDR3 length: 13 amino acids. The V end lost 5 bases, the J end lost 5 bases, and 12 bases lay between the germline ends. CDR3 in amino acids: CASSARGGTEAFF. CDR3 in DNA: TGTGCCAGTAGTGCCCGGGGGGGGACTGAAGCTTTCTTT.

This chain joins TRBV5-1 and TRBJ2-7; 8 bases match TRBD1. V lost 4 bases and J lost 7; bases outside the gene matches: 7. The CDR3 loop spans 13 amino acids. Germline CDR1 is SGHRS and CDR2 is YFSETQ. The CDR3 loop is CASSPQGAQEQYF. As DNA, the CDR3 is TGCGCCAGCAGCCCCCAGGGGGCACAGGAGCAGTACTTC.

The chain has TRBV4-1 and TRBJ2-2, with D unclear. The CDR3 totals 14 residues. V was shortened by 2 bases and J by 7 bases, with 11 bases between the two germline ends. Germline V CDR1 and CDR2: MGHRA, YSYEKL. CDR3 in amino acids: CASSQLTTDGELFF. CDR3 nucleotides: TGCGCCAGCAGCCAATTAACCACGGACGGGGAGCTGTTTTTT.

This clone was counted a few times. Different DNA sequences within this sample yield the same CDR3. The CDR3 here is CASSLEGSEKLFF. The CDR3 nucleotides are TGTGCCAGCAGCTTAGAGGGTAGTGAAAAACTGTTTTTT. The chain links TRBV7-9 to TRBJ1-4, with D unresolved. There are 13 residues in the CDR3. Germline CDR1 reads SEHNR; CDR2 reads FQNEAQ (reference sequence). V gave up 1 base and J gave up 7 bases, with 7 bases separating them.

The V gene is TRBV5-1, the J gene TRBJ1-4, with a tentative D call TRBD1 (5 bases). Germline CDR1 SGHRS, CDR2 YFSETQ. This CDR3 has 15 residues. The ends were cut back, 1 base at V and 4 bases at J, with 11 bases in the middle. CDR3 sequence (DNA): TGCGCCAGCAGCTTGCTAGGACAAGTTAATGAAAAACTGTTTTTT. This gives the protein CASSLLGQVNEKLFF.

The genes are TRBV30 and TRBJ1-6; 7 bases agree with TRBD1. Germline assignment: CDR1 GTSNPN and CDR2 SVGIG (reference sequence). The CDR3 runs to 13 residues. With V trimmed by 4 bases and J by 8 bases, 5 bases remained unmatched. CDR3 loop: CAWTGQIHSPLHF. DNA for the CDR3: TGTGCCTGGACGGGACAGATTCATTCACCCCTCCACTTT.

The CDR3 loop reads CASRRQGPYEQYF. The CDR3, as DNA: TGTGCCAGCAGGCGGCAGGGACCTTACGAGCAGTACTTC. The chain recombines TRBV2 with TRBJ2-7, with D perhaps being TRBD1 or TRBD2 (5 bases each). V lost 6 bases and J lost 4, with 13 bases in between. Germline V gives CDR1 SNHLY, CDR2 FYNNEI. CDR3 size: 13 residues.

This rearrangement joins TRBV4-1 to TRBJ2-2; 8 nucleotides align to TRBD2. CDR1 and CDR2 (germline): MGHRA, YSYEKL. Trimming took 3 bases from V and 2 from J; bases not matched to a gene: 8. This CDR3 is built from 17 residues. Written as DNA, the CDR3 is TGCGCCAGCAGCCAGGGACGGACTAGCCGAAACACCGGGGAGCTGTTTTTT. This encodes CASSQGRTSRNTGELFF.

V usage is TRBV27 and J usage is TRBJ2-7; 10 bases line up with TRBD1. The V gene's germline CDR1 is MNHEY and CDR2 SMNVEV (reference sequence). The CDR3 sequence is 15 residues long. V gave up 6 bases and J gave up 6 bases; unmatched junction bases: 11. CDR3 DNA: TGTGCCAGCAGCAGCACCGGGACAGGGGTAGCCGAGCAGTACTTC. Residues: CASSSTGTGVAEQYF.

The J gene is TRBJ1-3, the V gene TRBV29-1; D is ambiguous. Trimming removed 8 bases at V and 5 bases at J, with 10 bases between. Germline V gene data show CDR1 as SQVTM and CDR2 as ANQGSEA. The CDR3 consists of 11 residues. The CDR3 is CSILFRNTIYF. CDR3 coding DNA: TGCAGCATCCTCTTTAGAAACACCATATATTTT.

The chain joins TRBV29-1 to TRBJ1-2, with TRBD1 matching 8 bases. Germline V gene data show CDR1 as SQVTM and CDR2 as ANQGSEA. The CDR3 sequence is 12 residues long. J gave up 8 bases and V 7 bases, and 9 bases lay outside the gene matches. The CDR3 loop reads CSAIGQGRGYTF. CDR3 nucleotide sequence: TGCAGCGCGATTGGACAGGGCCGCGGCTACACCTTC.

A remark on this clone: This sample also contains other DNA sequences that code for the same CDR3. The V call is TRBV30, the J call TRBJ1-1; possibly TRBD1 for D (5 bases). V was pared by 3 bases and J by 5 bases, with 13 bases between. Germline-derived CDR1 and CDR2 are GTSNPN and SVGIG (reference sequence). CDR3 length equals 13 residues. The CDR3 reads CAWSAGVWTEAFF. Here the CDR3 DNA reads TGTGCCTGGAGCGCGGGGGTTTGGACTGAAGCTTTCTTT. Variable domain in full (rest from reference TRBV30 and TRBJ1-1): SQTIHQWPATLVQPVGSPLSLECTVEGTSNPNLYWYRQAAGRGLQLLFYSVGIGQISSEVPQNLSASRPQDRQFILSSKKLLLSDSGFYLCAWSAGVWTEAFFGQGTRLTVV.

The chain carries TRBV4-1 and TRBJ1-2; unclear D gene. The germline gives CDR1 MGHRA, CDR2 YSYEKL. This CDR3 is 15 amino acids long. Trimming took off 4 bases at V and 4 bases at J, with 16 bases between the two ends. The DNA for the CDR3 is TGCGCCAGCAGCCGGGCGAGCGCCGGGAGCTATGGCTACACCTTC. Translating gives CASSRASAGSYGYTF.

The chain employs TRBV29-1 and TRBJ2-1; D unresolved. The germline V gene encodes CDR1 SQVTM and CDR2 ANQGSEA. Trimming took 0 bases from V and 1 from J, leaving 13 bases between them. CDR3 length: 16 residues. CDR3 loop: CSVEDRGAQSYNEQFF. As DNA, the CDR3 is TGCAGCGTTGAAGATCGAGGAGCGCAATCCTACAATGAGCAGTTCTTC.

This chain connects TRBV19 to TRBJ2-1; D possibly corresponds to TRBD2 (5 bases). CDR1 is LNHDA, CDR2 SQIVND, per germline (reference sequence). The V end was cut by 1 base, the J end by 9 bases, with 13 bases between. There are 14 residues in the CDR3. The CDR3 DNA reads TGTGCCAGTAGTATAGTTCCTAGCTTCCTTGAGCAGTTCTTC. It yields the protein CASSIVPSFLEQFF.

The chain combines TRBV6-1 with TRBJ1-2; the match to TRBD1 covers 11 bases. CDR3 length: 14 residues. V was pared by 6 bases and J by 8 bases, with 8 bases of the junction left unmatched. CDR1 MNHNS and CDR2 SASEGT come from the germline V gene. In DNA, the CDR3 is TGTGCCAGCAGCACCGGGACAGGGGGATCCGGCTACACCTTC. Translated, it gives CASSTGTGGSGYTF.

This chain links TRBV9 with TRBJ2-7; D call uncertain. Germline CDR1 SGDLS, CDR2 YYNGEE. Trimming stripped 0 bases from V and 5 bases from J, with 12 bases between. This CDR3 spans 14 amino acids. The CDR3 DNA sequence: TGTGCCAGCAGCGTAGGGACCTCGAACCACGAGCAGTACTTC. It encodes CASSVGTSNHEQYF. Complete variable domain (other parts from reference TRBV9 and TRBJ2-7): DSGVTQTPKHLITATGQRVTLRCSPRSGDLSVYWYQQSLDQGLQFLIQYYNGEERAKGNILERFSAQQFPDLHSELNLSSLELGDSALYFCASSVGTSNHEQYFGPGTRLTVT.

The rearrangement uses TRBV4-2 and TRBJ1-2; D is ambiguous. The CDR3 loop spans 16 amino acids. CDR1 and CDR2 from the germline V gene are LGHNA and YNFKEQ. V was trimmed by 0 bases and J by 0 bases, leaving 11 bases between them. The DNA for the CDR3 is TGTGCCAGCAGCCAAGAGGGGAGAGGAGCTAACTATGGCTACACCTTC. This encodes CASSQEGRGANYGYTF.

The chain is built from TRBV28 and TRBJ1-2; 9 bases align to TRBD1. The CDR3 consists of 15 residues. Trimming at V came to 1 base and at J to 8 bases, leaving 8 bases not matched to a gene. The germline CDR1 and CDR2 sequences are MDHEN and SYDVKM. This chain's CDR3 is CASSLLGQGKGGYTF. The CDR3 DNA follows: TGTGCCAGCAGTTTATTAGGACAGGGGAAGGGGGGCTACACCTTC.

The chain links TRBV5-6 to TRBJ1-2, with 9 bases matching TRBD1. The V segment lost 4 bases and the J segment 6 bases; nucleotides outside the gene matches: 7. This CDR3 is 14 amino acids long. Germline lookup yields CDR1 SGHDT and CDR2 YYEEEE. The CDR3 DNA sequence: TGTGCCAGCAGCCTGATTTGGGACAGGGATGGCTACACCTTC. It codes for CASSLIWDRDGYTF. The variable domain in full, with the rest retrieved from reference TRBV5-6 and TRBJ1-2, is DAGVTQSPTHLIKTRGQQVTLRCSPKSGHDTVSWYQQALGQGPQFIFQYYEEEERQRGNFPDRFSGHQFPNYSSELNVNALLLGDSALYLCASSLIWDRDGYTFGSGTRLTVV.

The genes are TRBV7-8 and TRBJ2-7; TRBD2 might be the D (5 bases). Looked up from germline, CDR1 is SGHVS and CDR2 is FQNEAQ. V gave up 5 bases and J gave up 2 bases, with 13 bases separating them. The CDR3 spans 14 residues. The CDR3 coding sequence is TGTGCCAGCAGCACCCGGACGGGAACCTACGAGCAGTACTTC. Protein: CASSTRTGTYEQYF.